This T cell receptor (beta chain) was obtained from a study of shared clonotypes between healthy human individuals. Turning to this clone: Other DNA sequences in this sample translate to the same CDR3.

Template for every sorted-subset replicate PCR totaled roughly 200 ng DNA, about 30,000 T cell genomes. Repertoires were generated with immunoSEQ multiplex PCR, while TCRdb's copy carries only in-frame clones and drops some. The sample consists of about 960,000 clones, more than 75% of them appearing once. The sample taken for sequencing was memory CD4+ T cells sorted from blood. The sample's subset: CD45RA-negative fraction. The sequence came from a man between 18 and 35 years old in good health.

The CDR3 nucleotides are TGTGCCAGCAGCTTAGGCGGATCATATGGCTACACCTTC. It translates to CASSLGGSYGYTF. This chain joins TRBV7-2 and TRBJ1-2, with unresolved D. CDR3 length: 13 amino acids. Per the germline V gene, CDR1 is SGHTA and CDR2 is FQGNSA. Trimming took 1 base from V and 5 from J, leaving 8 bases between them.